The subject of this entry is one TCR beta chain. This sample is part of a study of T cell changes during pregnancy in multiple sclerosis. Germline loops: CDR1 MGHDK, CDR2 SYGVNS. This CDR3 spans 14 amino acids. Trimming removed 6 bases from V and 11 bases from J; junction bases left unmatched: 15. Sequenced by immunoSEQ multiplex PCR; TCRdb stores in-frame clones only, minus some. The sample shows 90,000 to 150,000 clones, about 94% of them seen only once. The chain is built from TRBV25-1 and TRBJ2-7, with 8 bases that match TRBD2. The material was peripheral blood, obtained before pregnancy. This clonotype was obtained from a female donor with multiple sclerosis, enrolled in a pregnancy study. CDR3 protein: CASSRLLAAQGKYF. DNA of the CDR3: TGTGCCAGCAGCAGATTACTAGCGGCCCAGGGGAAGTACTTC.